This T cell receptor beta chain derives from a study of identical twins. Study observations and caveats: Conclusions rested on cross-sectional statistics rather than following the same donors. Models came in too low on out-of-frame TCR alpha sharing in monozygotic twins. Memory repertoires lacked the insertion deficit that abundant cord blood beta clonotypes showed.

The CDR3 sequence is 13 residues long. Germline loops: CDR1 LGHNA, CDR2 YSLEER. Unmatched junction bases numbered 3, after V lost 5 bases and J lost 4 bases. MiXCR was run by TCRdb on the 5' RACE reads, yielding one entry per CDR3 protein. This table has 500,000 or so distinct CDR3 sequences, roughly an eighth appearing once. As to this clonotype: Its antigen is not identified.

These data were also filed under a second study, of yellow fever vaccine responses in identical twins.

This sequence joins TRBV4-3 and TRBJ2-5; TRBD2 aligns across 8 bases. Sequenced: CD4+ T cells sorted from blood. This clonotype was obtained from a woman younger than 35 in good health. This CDR3 is CASSALAAETQYF. The CDR3 nucleotides read TGCGCCAGCAGCGCACTAGCGGCAGAGACCCAGTACTTC.